The 29 T cell receptor beta chains given below trace back to one sample, sequenced in a study of blood T cell repertoires in COVID-19 (dated by TCRdb to the early 2020s). The library relied on the immunoSEQ multiplex PCR assay. TCRdb took over this immuneACCESS table, retaining in-frame rearrangements with V and J assigned. Such tables are incomplete; in checked studies, under half of the missing clones stem from an unresolved V gene, and the remainder is unexplained. The sample profile shows some 190,000 clones; 75% to 90% of them were found once. The ten largest clones capture roughly 9.7% of the sample. Sequencing was done on a sample of peripheral blood. These receptors originate from a human donor with active or convalescent COVID-19. The donor label of this sample is uncertain.

The J gene is TRBJ2-5, the V gene TRBV27; D is uncertain. CDR3 length: 16 amino acids. The V gene lost 0 bases and the J gene lost 1 base, with 12 bases spanning the gap. Germline CDR1 and CDR2: MNHEY and SMNVEV (reference sequence). This chain's CDR3 is CASSLSLYHFQETQYF. CDR3 nucleotide sequence: TGTGCCAGCAGTTTATCGCTATACCACTTCCAAGAGACCCAGTACTTC.

This chain joins TRBV27 and TRBJ2-5; 8 positions match TRBD2. This CDR3 is 12 amino acids long. The V segment lost 5 bases and the J segment 13 bases; nucleotides outside the gene matches: 9. The germline V gene encodes CDR1 MNHEY and CDR2 SMNVEV (reference sequence). CDR3 residues: CASSPTSAHPYF. Here the CDR3 DNA reads TGTGCCAGCAGTCCGACTAGCGCGCATCCGTACTTC.

The chain links TRBV4-3 to TRBJ1-1; 9 bases agree with TRBD1. J was trimmed by 4 bases and V by 7 bases; bases with no gene match: 7. CDR1 is LGHNA, CDR2 YSLEER, per germline. The CDR3 is 14 amino acids. The CDR3 DNA sequence: TGCGCCAGCACCTCGGGACAGGGTCCCACTGAAGCTTTCTTT. It codes for CASTSGQGPTEAFF.

V is TRBV2 and J is TRBJ2-1; maybe TRBD2 (6 bases). The CDR3 runs 13 residues. The germline V and J ends were trimmed by 11 bases and 4 bases, with 15 bases remaining between them. Germline V gene lookup returns CDR1 SNHLY and CDR2 FYNNEI. The CDR3, as DNA: TGTGCCGCAGGAGGCGGGACGTACAATGAGCAGTTCTTC. Translated, it gives CAAGGGTYNEQFF.

The chain recombines TRBV7-8 with TRBJ1-6; no reliable D call. Trimming stripped 5 bases from V and 12 bases from J, with 17 bases between. The V gene's germline CDR1 is SGHVS and CDR2 FQNEAQ. The CDR3 covers 14 residues. This chain's CDR3 is CASSPDGEFKPLHF. CDR3 bases: TGTGCCAGCAGCCCGGACGGGGAATTCAAACCCCTCCACTTT. The variable domain in full, with the rest retrieved from reference TRBV7-8 and TRBJ1-6, is GAGVSQSPRYKVAKRGQDVALRCDPISGHVSLFWYQQALGQGPEFLTYFQNEAQLDKSGLPSDRFFAERPEGSVSTLKIQRTQQEDSAVYLCASSPDGEFKPLHFGNGTRLTVT.

This chain joins TRBV11-2 and TRBJ2-3; 13 nucleotides agree with TRBD2. The germline CDR1 and CDR2 sequences are SGHAT and FQNNGV. J lost 6 bases, V lost 8 bases, and 11 bases had no gene match. The CDR3 is 16 amino acids. The CDR3: CASCPGLAGAGDTQYF. The DNA of the CDR3 is TGTGCCAGCTGCCCTGGACTAGCGGGAGCAGGGGATACGCAGTATTTT.

This clone was found once. This chain connects TRBV9 to TRBJ2-3, with D possibly TRBD2 on 5 matching bases. CDR1 SGDLS and CDR2 YYNGEE come from the germline V gene. V gave up 0 bases and J gave up 4 bases, with 9 bases separating them. CDR3 length: 14 residues. In DNA form, the CDR3 reads TGTGCCAGCAGCGTAGGGGGTAGCGCAGATACGCAGTATTTT. As protein: CASSVGGSADTQYF.

The rearrangement joins TRBV10-1 to TRBJ1-3, with 8 bases that match TRBD1. The CDR3 spans 18 residues. The germline gives CDR1 WNHNN, CDR2 SYGVQD (reference sequence). The J segment lost 0 bases and the V segment lost 0 bases, leaving 7 bases of the junction unmatched. CDR3 nucleotides: TGCGCCAGCAGTGAGTCGAAGGGGACAGGAAGCTCTGGAAACACCATATATTTT. Translating it yields CASSESKGTGSSGNTIYF.

This rearrangement joins TRBV3-1 (or the pseudogene TRBV3-2) to TRBJ1-2; D is ambiguous. In germline, CDR1 is LGHDT, CDR2 YNNKEL (reference sequence). CDR3 length: 12 amino acids. Trimming removed 1 base at V and 8 bases at J, with 8 bases between. The CDR3 loop is CASSQARVGYTF. The CDR3 region has the DNA TGTGCCAGCAGCCAAGCAAGAGTCGGCTACACCTTC.

This chain connects TRBV7-3 to TRBJ2-5; 9 bases are shared with TRBD1. Unmatched junction bases numbered 9, after V lost 2 bases and J lost 5 bases. Per the germline V gene, CDR1 is SGHTA and CDR2 is FQGTGA. This CDR3 region has 16 residues. The CDR3 protein is CASSLGRTGGSETQYF. The DNA of the CDR3 is TGTGCCAGCAGCTTAGGCCGAACAGGGGGCAGTGAGACCCAGTACTTC.

This chain connects TRBV28 to TRBJ1-1, with a tentative D call TRBD1 (5 bases). Germline V lookup: CDR1 MDHEN, CDR2 SYDVKM. The CDR3 runs to 18 residues. Trimming stripped 2 bases from V and 3 bases from J, with 22 bases between. The CDR3: CASSLRVQGNPMDTEAFF. The CDR3 DNA reads as TGTGCCAGCAGTTTACGAGTGCAGGGTAATCCCATGGACACTGAAGCTTTCTTT.

V usage is TRBV18 and J usage is TRBJ1-6, with D tentatively TRBD1 (5 bases). This CDR3 contains 15 residues. V was trimmed by 5 bases and J by 10 bases, leaving 18 bases between them. The germline gives CDR1 KGHSH, CDR2 LQKENI. CDR3 protein: CASSAGTPDGSPLHF. DNA for the CDR3: TGTGCCAGCTCAGCTGGGACTCCGGACGGATCACCCCTCCACTTT.

This chain links TRBV27 with TRBJ2-1, with 13 bases that match TRBD2. Germline CDR1 reads MNHEY; CDR2 reads SMNVEV (reference sequence). There are 18 residues in the CDR3. With 3 bases clipped from V and 15 bases from J, the junction kept 20 bases outside the gene matches. As DNA, the CDR3 is TGTGCCAGCAGTTTGGACGGAGCCGGGACTAGCGGGATCCCCGGGGTGTTCTTC. Translation gives CASSLDGAGTSGIPGVFF.

This clone has a single count. CDR3 coding DNA: TGTGCCAGTAGTACAGGGGCCCACACCGGGGAGCTGTTTTTT. Protein: CASSTGAHTGELFF. V is TRBV19 and J is TRBJ2-2; possible D gene TRBD1, 6 bases. The CDR3 totals 14 residues. V lost 4 bases, J lost 3 bases, and 9 bases lay in between. Germline CDR1 reads LNHDA; CDR2 reads SQIVND (reference sequence).

This chain uses TRBV7-2 with TRBJ1-2; TRBD1 agrees at 11 bases. J lost 5 bases, V lost 2 bases, and 7 bases had no gene match. The CDR3 has 16 amino acids. Per germline, CDR1 SGHTA and CDR2 FQGNSA. The CDR3 sequence: CASSLSVGQGAYGYTF. The CDR3 bases are TGTGCCAGCAGCTTATCTGTCGGACAGGGGGCTTATGGCTACACCTTC. The whole variable domain, filled in from reference TRBV7-2 and TRBJ1-2, reads GAGVSQSPSNKVTEKGKDVELRCDPISGHTALYWYRQSLGQGLEFLIYFQGNSAPDKSGLPSDRFSAERTGGSVSTLTIQRTQQEDSAVYLCASSLSVGQGAYGYTFGSGTRLTVV.

The gene calls are TRBV19 and TRBJ2-7; 9 bases agree with TRBD2. CDR3 length: 16 amino acids. Germline CDR1 is LNHDA and CDR2 is SQIVND (reference sequence). The V gene end was trimmed by 7 bases and the J gene end by 5 bases; junction bases not matched to a gene: 15. This chain's CDR3 is CASNPGGRGGLHEQYF. The CDR3 DNA reads TGTGCCAGTAACCCCGGTGGGCGGGGGGGCCTCCACGAGCAGTACTTC.

The chain recombines TRBV5-1 with TRBJ2-2; perhaps TRBD1 as D (6 bases). The CDR3 loop spans 14 amino acids. Trimming removed 3 bases at V and 2 bases at J, with 8 bases between. Germline V gene sequence: CDR1 SGHRS, CDR2 YFSETQ. DNA of the CDR3: TGCGCCAGCAGCTCGACAGGCAACACCGGGGAGCTGTTTTTT. This encodes CASSSTGNTGELFF. The whole variable domain, remainder taken from reference TRBV5-1 and TRBJ2-2, is KAGVTQTPRYLIKTRGQQVTLSCSPISGHRSVSWYQQTPGQGLQFLFEYFSETQRNKGNFPGRFSGRQFSNSRSEMNVSTLELGDSALYLCASSSTGNTGELFFGEGSRLTVL.

The chain carries TRBV19 and TRBJ2-7, with D possibly matching TRBD1 (6 bases). The CDR3 runs to 15 residues. Looked up from germline, CDR1 is LNHDA and CDR2 is SQIVND (reference sequence). V was clipped by 6 bases and J by 1 base, with 16 bases between them. DNA for the CDR3: TGTGCCAGTAGAGGGAAACCCGACAGGTCCTACGAGCAGTACTTC. As protein: CASRGKPDRSYEQYF. Drawing the rest from reference TRBV19 and TRBJ2-7, the complete variable domain is DGGITQSPKYLFRKEGQNVTLSCEQNLNHDAMYWYRQDPGQGLRLIYYSQIVNDFQKGDIAEGYSVSREKKESFPLTVTSAQKNPTAFYLCASRGKPDRSYEQYFGPGTRLTVT.

J is TRBJ2-5 and V is TRBV13; 12 nucleotides align to TRBD2. Trimming at V came to 5 bases and at J to 4 bases, leaving 8 bases not matched to a gene. The germline V gene encodes CDR1 PRHDT and CDR2 FYEKMQ (reference sequence). The CDR3 is 16 amino acids. The CDR3 reads CASSPSLAGGRETQYF. The CDR3 nucleotides read TGTGCCAGCAGCCCGTCACTAGCGGGAGGTCGAGAGACCCAGTACTTC. Full variable domain (remainder filled in from reference TRBV13 and TRBJ2-5): AAGVIQSPRHLIKEKRETATLKCYPIPRHDTVYWYQQGPGQDPQFLISFYEKMQSDKGSIPDRFSAQQFSDYHSELNMSSLELGDSALYFCASSPSLAGGRETQYFGPGTRLLVL.

The chain joins TRBV7-2 to TRBJ2-3; 9 positions match TRBD2. The V gene end was trimmed by 5 bases and the J gene end by 6 bases; junction bases not matched to a gene: 15. Germline V gene lookup returns CDR1 SGHTA and CDR2 FQGNSA. The CDR3 is made up of 17 amino acids. The CDR3, as DNA: TGTGCCAGCAGCATCGGGACTAGCTACTCCCGGGCGGATACGCAGTATTTT. As protein: CASSIGTSYSRADTQYF.

The rearrangement uses TRBV6-5 and TRBJ1-1; D gene unclear. Per germline, CDR1 MNHEY and CDR2 SVGAGI. The CDR3 is 13 residues long. The V and J ends lost 6 bases and 2 bases respectively, with 10 bases between them. The CDR3 protein is CASSLAINTEAFF. CDR3 nucleotide sequence: TGTGCCAGCAGCCTCGCTATTAACACTGAAGCTTTCTTT.

J is TRBJ1-4 and V is TRBV10-3, with TRBD1 identical over 9 bases. The CDR3 has 15 residues. J was trimmed by 8 bases and V by 10 bases; bases with no gene match: 14. The germline gives CDR1 ENHRY, CDR2 SYGVKD. CDR3 DNA: TGTGCCACTTACCCGAACGGGACAGGGCACGAAAAACTGTTTTTT. Amino acids: CATYPNGTGHEKLFF.

The chain recombines TRBV9 with TRBJ2-1, with TRBD2 as a possible D gene (6 bases). The V gene lost 3 bases and the J gene lost 13 bases, with 17 bases spanning the gap. Germline CDR1 is SGDLS and CDR2 is YYNGEE. This CDR3 has 13 amino acids. DNA for the CDR3: TGTGCCAGCAGCGCCGAATCCGGGACTCCTCAGTTCTTC. Residues: CASSAESGTPQFF.

This clone has a count of ten or more. DNA for the CDR3: TGTGCCAGCAGCTTGATCGACAGGGCCCGAGAGCAGTACTTC. Translation: CASSLIDRAREQYF. The chain carries TRBV5-4 and TRBJ2-7; 7 bases agree with TRBD1. CDR1 and CDR2 (germline): SGHNT, YYREEE (reference sequence). This CDR3 region has 14 residues. With 1 base clipped from V and 7 bases from J, the junction kept 8 bases outside the gene matches.

V gene TRBV15 combines with J gene TRBJ2-7; D is uncertain. Germline values: CDR1 LNHNV, CDR2 YYDKDF (reference sequence). The V end was cut by 5 bases, the J end by 0 bases, with 14 bases between. The CDR3 runs 15 residues. Written as DNA, the CDR3 is TGTGCCACCAGCCCCCTCCCCCCTATCTCCTACGAGCAGTACTTC. This codes for CATSPLPPISYEQYF.

This clone was counted only a few times. This chain connects TRBV3-1 (or the pseudogene TRBV3-2) to TRBJ2-1; 9 positions match TRBD2. The CDR3 extends over 18 amino acids. Per the germline V gene, CDR1 is LGHDT and CDR2 is YNNKEL (reference sequence). After removal of 1 base from V and 4 bases from J, the junction contained 11 bases not matched to a gene. This CDR3 is CASSQVRAGGLKYNEQFF. CDR3 DNA sequence: TGTGCCAGCAGCCAAGTTAGAGCGGGGGGCCTTAAATACAATGAGCAGTTCTTC.

The chain joins TRBV5-1 to TRBJ1-2, with a weak D call TRBD1 (6 bases). The ends were cut back, 0 bases at V and 0 bases at J, with 9 bases in the middle. The CDR3 consists of 15 residues. Germline-derived CDR1 and CDR2 are SGHRS and YFSETQ. The chain's CDR3 is CASSLGQATNYGYTF. Written as DNA, the CDR3 is TGCGCCAGCAGCTTGGGACAGGCTACTAACTATGGCTACACCTTC.

This chain connects TRBV11-3 to TRBJ2-1; 8 nucleotides agree with TRBD2. CDR1 is SGHNT and CDR2 is YENEEA in the germline V gene. The CDR3 runs to 17 residues. Trimming removed 1 base from V and 0 bases from J; junction bases left unmatched: 5. In DNA form, the CDR3 reads TGTGCCAGCAGCTTAGGGGCTAGCGGGTCCTCCTACAATGAGCAGTTCTTC. Amino acid sequence: CASSLGASGSSYNEQFF.

CDR3 nucleotides: TGTGCCAGCAGCCCCCTACTGGGGCAGGGGAATGAAAAACTGTTTTTT. It is translated as CASSPLLGQGNEKLFF. The V call is TRBV9, the J call TRBJ1-4; maybe TRBD1 (6 bases). V gave up 4 bases and J gave up 5 bases, with 18 bases separating them. This CDR3 is 16 amino acids long. Germline CDR1 is SGDLS and CDR2 is YYNGEE.